The 17 T cell receptor beta chains listed next were all sequenced from one sample in a study of blood T cell repertoires in COVID-19. Measured with immunoSEQ multiplex PCR; TCRdb has only the in-frame clones, and not every one. The sample has about 120,000 clones; 75% to 85% are singletons. The sample taken for sequencing was peripheral blood. These receptors all come from a human donor in a cohort sampled during active COVID-19.

The rearrangement uses TRBV5-6 and TRBJ2-2; D may be TRBD2 (6 bases). The ends were cut back, 2 bases at V and 6 bases at J, with 14 bases in the middle. Germline values: CDR1 SGHDT, CDR2 YYEEEE. The CDR3 has 15 residues. Here the CDR3 reads CASSFGGFLPGELFF. The DNA of the CDR3 is TGTGCCAGCAGCTTTGGGGGGTTCCTCCCCGGGGAGCTGTTTTTT.

Only a few counts were recorded for this clone. The rearrangement joins TRBV6-5 to TRBJ2-7; possibly TRBD2 for D (5 bases). CDR3 size: 14 residues. Germline assignment: CDR1 MNHEY and CDR2 SVGAGI. V was shortened by 2 bases and J by 5 bases, with 13 bases between the two germline ends. The CDR3 DNA is TGTGCCAGCAGTTACCGAGGACCCGGGGACGAGCAGTACTTC. Encoded protein: CASSYRGPGDEQYF.

V gene TRBV9 combines with J gene TRBJ1-1, with D perhaps TRBD1 (6 bases). With 3 bases removed from V and 9 bases from J, the gap between germline ends came to 12 bases. Germline-derived CDR1 and CDR2 are SGDLS and YYNGEE. CDR3 length: 12 residues. CDR3 bases: TGTGCCAGCAGCGCGTCGCAGGGGAAAGCTTTCTTT. Its translation is CASSASQGKAFF.

In its sample, this clone was seen once. The V gene is TRBV6-4, the J gene TRBJ1-2, with D possibly being TRBD1 (5 bases). Germline loops: CDR1 MRHNA, CDR2 SNTAGT. The CDR3 totals 17 residues. V was trimmed by 0 bases and J by 2 bases, leaving 16 bases between them. In DNA, the CDR3 is TGTGCCAGCAGTGACTCGCTGGAGGGGTCCAAGAACTATGGCTACACCTTC. Translation: CASSDSLEGSKNYGYTF.

The chain is built from TRBV5-4 and TRBJ1-4, with 8 bases matching TRBD1. The length of the CDR3 is 14 residues. Looked up from germline, CDR1 is SGHNT and CDR2 is YYREEE (reference sequence). J gave up 8 bases and V 0 bases, and 3 bases lay outside the gene matches. The DNA of the CDR3 is TGTGCCAGCAGCTTGGGACAGGGGAACGAAAAACTGTTTTTT. Residues: CASSLGQGNEKLFF.

V and J are TRBV19 and TRBJ1-1; TRBD1 might be the D (5 bases). CDR1 is LNHDA, CDR2 SQIVND, per germline (reference sequence). The CDR3 sequence is 14 residues long. Between the trimmed V and J ends, which lost 3 bases and 7 bases, there was a span of 15 bases. The CDR3: CASSIGRQKIEAFF. CDR3 nucleotides: TGTGCCAGTAGTATCGGGAGACAGAAAATTGAAGCTTTCTTT.

This chain links TRBV5-1 with TRBJ2-7, with D hard to call. CDR3 length: 14 amino acids. V was shortened by 0 bases and J by 0 bases, with 7 bases between the two germline ends. CDR1 and CDR2 from the germline V gene are SGHRS and YFSETQ. For the CDR3, the DNA is TGCGCCAGCAGCTTGGTCGCAGGCTCCTACGAGCAGTACTTC. Encoded protein: CASSLVAGSYEQYF.

This clone was seen once. This chain joins TRBV6-6 and TRBJ2-7, with 7 bases matching TRBD1. The V gene end was trimmed by 6 bases and the J gene end by 3 bases; junction bases not matched to a gene: 2. This CDR3 is built from 12 residues. CDR1 is MNHNY, CDR2 SVGAGI, per germline (reference sequence). CDR3 region: CASSGQDYEQYF. The CDR3 region has the DNA TGTGCCAGCAGCGGACAGGACTACGAGCAGTACTTC.

This clone was seen only a few times. The V and J genes are TRBV7-9 and TRBJ1-3, with D hard to call. This CDR3 is built from 14 residues. V lost 10 bases, J lost 3 bases, and 16 bases lay in between. Germline CDR1 is SEHNR and CDR2 is FQNEAQ (reference sequence). The CDR3 sequence is CAKDGVDLGNTIYF. The CDR3 DNA sequence: TGTGCCAAAGACGGGGTAGACCTTGGAAACACCATATATTTT.

V and J are TRBV5-6 and TRBJ2-7, with 9 bases that match TRBD2. Looked up from germline, CDR1 is SGHDT and CDR2 is YYEEEE. The CDR3 sequence is 18 residues long. V lost 0 bases, J lost 5 bases, and 15 bases stayed unmatched. This CDR3 reads CASSLVVGGLAGINEQYF. The CDR3 coding sequence is TGTGCCAGCAGCTTGGTAGTAGGGGGTCTAGCGGGAATCAACGAGCAGTACTTC. Full variable domain (outside the CDR3, taken from reference TRBV5-6 and TRBJ2-7): DAGVTQSPTHLIKTRGQQVTLRCSPKSGHDTVSWYQQALGQGPQFIFQYYEEEERQRGNFPDRFSGHQFPNYSSELNVNALLLGDSALYLCASSLVVGGLAGINEQYFGPGTRLTVT.

The chain is built from TRBV24-1 and TRBJ2-3; D may be TRBD1 (6 bases). Germline V CDR1 and CDR2: KGHDR, SFDVKD. V gave up 0 bases and J gave up 4 bases, with 13 bases separating them. The CDR3 contains 16 residues. CDR3 bases: TGTGCCACCAGTGATTTGCGAGGCAGGGGCTCAGATACGCAGTATTTT. This codes for CATSDLRGRGSDTQYF.

This clone has a handful of counts. The DNA for the CDR3 is TGCGCCAGCAGCCAAGAAGCCGGGACAGCACCTATAAAACCCTACGAGCAGTACTTC. Its translation is CASSQEAGTAPIKPYEQYF. This chain uses TRBV4-1 with TRBJ2-7; 7 bases are a match to TRBD1. With V trimmed by 0 bases and J by 2 bases, 16 bases remained unmatched. CDR1 is MGHRA and CDR2 is YSYEKL in the germline V gene. The CDR3 has 19 residues.

The chain has TRBV30 and TRBJ2-7; 7 nucleotides line up with TRBD1. The germline CDR1 and CDR2 sequences are GTSNPN and SVGIG (reference sequence). V gave up 5 bases and J gave up 0 bases; unmatched junction bases: 10. The CDR3 contains 15 residues. CDR3 sequence (DNA): TGTGCCTGGTCCTGGGGACAGCCGAGCTCCTACGAGCAGTACTTC. It specifies CAWSWGQPSSYEQYF. The complete variable domain, with remaining parts taken from reference TRBV30 and TRBJ2-7, reads SQTIHQWPATLVQPVGSPLSLECTVEGTSNPNLYWYRQAAGRGLQLLFYSVGIGQISSEVPQNLSASRPQDRQFILSSKKLLLSDSGFYLCAWSWGQPSSYEQYFGPGTRLTVT.

This chain uses TRBV6-5 with TRBJ1-2, with a possible D match to TRBD1 (5 bases). In germline, CDR1 is MNHEY, CDR2 SVGAGI. This CDR3 is 15 amino acids long. V gave up 6 bases and J gave up 0 bases, with 14 bases separating them. The CDR3 protein is CASRASDRPNYGYTF. CDR3 DNA sequence: TGTGCCAGCAGGGCCAGTGACAGACCTAACTATGGCTACACCTTC.

The rearrangement uses TRBV19 and TRBJ1-5; D possibly corresponds to TRBD1 (6 bases). V dropped 6 bases and J dropped 1 base, with 13 bases sitting between them. Per the germline V gene, CDR1 is LNHDA and CDR2 is SQIVND (reference sequence). The CDR3 sequence is 15 residues long. CDR3 in DNA: TGTGCCAGTAGCGCAGGGGACGGGAGCAATCAGCCCCAGCATTTT. Protein sequence: CASSAGDGSNQPQHF.

The chain employs TRBV3-1 (or the pseudogene TRBV3-2) and TRBJ1-1; D possibly corresponds to TRBD1 (6 bases). The CDR3 covers 15 residues. Germline CDR1 and CDR2: LGHDT and YNNKEL (reference sequence). The V gene lost 3 bases and the J gene lost 5 bases, with 16 bases spanning the gap. CDR3 loop: CASSQALRGRTEAFF. The CDR3 nucleotides are TGTGCCAGCAGCCAGGCTCTCAGGGGTCGTACTGAAGCTTTCTTT.

The genes are TRBV30 and TRBJ1-6, with 7 bases that match TRBD1. The germline gives CDR1 GTSNPN, CDR2 SVGIG (reference sequence). This CDR3 contains 17 residues. After removal of 3 bases from V and 0 bases from J, the junction contained 8 bases not matched to a gene. The CDR3 DNA reads TGTGCCTGGAGAGTGTCAGGGGGTTACTCCTATAATTCACCCCTCCACTTT. Its translation is CAWRVSGGYSYNSPLHF.